This TCR beta chain was recorded in a study of T cell changes during pregnancy in multiple sclerosis. Germline CDR1 reads SEHNR; CDR2 reads FQNEAQ (reference sequence). V shed 5 bases and J shed 5 bases, with 18 bases lying between them. The CDR3 is 16 amino acids. Libraries were prepared by immunoSEQ multiplex PCR; TCRdb keeps only in-frame clonotypes and omits some of them. This table holds tens of thousands of clones, around 92% found once. This sequence originates from a female donor in good health, enrolled as a control in a pregnancy study. The material was peripheral blood, obtained after pregnancy. The V call is TRBV7-9, the J call TRBJ2-2, with D tentatively TRBD1 (5 bases). CDR3 DNA: TGTGCCAGCAGCCCGTCCGGCAGGGTTCGAACCGGGGAGCTGTTTTTT. Amino acids: CASSPSGRVRTGELFF.